Listed here are 14 T cell receptor beta chains from one sample, sequenced in a study of brain T cells in children with intractable seizures. The method was immunoSEQ multiplex PCR; TCRdb's version includes in-frame clones alone and lacks a portion of them. This sample has roughly 69,000 clones, with around 96% found just once. Material: peripheral blood, obtained at surgery. Receptors originate from a boy less than two years old with focal cortical dysplasia and intractable seizures.

This clone was detected once. The gene calls are TRBV11-2 and TRBJ2-5; TRBD2 matches 15 bases. Germline V gene lookup returns CDR1 SGHAT and CDR2 FQNNGV. The CDR3 covers 15 residues. V was clipped by 5 bases and J by 5 bases; unmatched bases: 3. The CDR3 coding sequence is TGTGCCAGCAGCCCCGGGACTAGCGGGGGGGAGACCCAGTACTTC. Protein product: CASSPGTSGGETQYF. The variable domain in full, with the rest retrieved from reference TRBV11-2 and TRBJ2-5, is EAGVAQSPRYKIIEKRQSVAFWCNPISGHATLYWYQQILGQGPKLLIQFQNNGVVDDSQLPKDRFSAERLKGVDSTLKIQPAKLEDSAVYLCASSPGTSGGETQYFGPGTRLLVL.

This chain joins TRBV9 and TRBJ2-3; 12 bases are shared with TRBD2. The CDR3 loop spans 13 amino acids. Germline CDR1 is SGDLS and CDR2 is YYNGEE. Unmatched junction bases numbered 5, after V lost 8 bases and J lost 7 bases. DNA for the CDR3: TGTGCCAGAGCGGGACTAGCGGGCAATACGCAGTATTTT. Its translation is CARAGLAGNTQYF.

The genes are TRBV12-3 or TRBV12-4 and TRBJ2-5; D is undetermined. This CDR3 has 11 residues. Trimming shortened V by 3 bases and J by 5 bases, and 4 bases separated the two germline ends. The CDR3 here is CASSFSETQYF. DNA of the CDR3: TGTGCCAGCAGTTTCTCGGAGACCCAGTACTTC.

The chain combines TRBV3-1 (or the pseudogene TRBV3-2) with TRBJ2-7; 10 bases line up with TRBD2. Trimming at V came to 1 base and at J to 6 bases, leaving 6 bases not matched to a gene. The CDR3 covers 15 residues. Germline loops: CDR1 LGHDT, CDR2 YNNKEL (reference sequence). The CDR3 loop reads CASSQVSLAGAEQYF. The CDR3, as DNA: TGTGCCAGCAGCCAAGTCTCTCTAGCGGGAGCCGAGCAGTACTTC.

DNA for the CDR3: TGTGCCAGTAGTCCCCTCATCCCAACGACGGACCTTAGGACCCAGCCCCAGCATTTT. Translation gives CASSPLIPTTDLRTQPQHF. The chain uses TRBV19 and TRBJ1-5, with D unclear. In germline, CDR1 is LNHDA, CDR2 SQIVND (reference sequence). The CDR3 covers 19 residues. Trimming cost V 5 bases and J 7 bases, with 30 bases left between them.

This sequence joins TRBV9 and TRBJ1-3, with D perhaps matching TRBD1 (6 bases). Germline CDR1 is SGDLS and CDR2 is YYNGEE. The CDR3 is made up of 17 amino acids. The V end lost 3 bases, the J end lost 0 bases, and 16 bases lay between the germline ends. CDR3: CASSAPNRENSGNTIYF. CDR3 DNA: TGTGCCAGCAGCGCCCCAAACAGGGAAAACTCTGGAAACACCATATATTTT.

The CDR3 loop reads CASGLPWVVGTEAFF. The CDR3 nucleotides read TGTGCTAGTGGTTTGCCCTGGGTAGTTGGCACTGAAGCTTTCTTT. V is TRBV12-5 and J is TRBJ1-1; D is uncertain. Trimming cost V 2 bases and J 4 bases, with 14 bases left between them. The CDR3 extends over 15 amino acids. CDR1 LGHNT and CDR2 FRNRAP come from the germline V gene.

The chain is built from TRBV19 and TRBJ1-5, with TRBD1 matching 8 bases. CDR3 size: 15 residues. After removal of 3 bases from V and 6 bases from J, the junction contained 7 bases not matched to a gene. From germline, CDR1 is LNHDA and CDR2 SQIVND (reference sequence). CDR3 DNA sequence: TGTGCCAGTAGTATGGAACAGGGGGTCACTCAGCCCCAGCATTTT. Its translation: CASSMEQGVTQPQHF.

This chain links TRBV27 with TRBJ2-6; weak D call: TRBD1 (5 bases). This CDR3 comprises 15 residues. The germline V gene encodes CDR1 MNHEY and CDR2 SMNVEV (reference sequence). The germline V and J ends were trimmed by 3 bases and 2 bases, with 8 bases remaining between them. CDR3 nucleotide sequence: TGTGCCAGCAGTTTCTCCAGGGCTGGGGCCAACGTCCTGACTTTC. Protein: CASSFSRAGANVLTF.

V usage is TRBV19 and J usage is TRBJ2-3; 9 nucleotides align to TRBD2. The CDR3 extends over 15 amino acids. CDR1 and CDR2 (germline): LNHDA, SQIVND (reference sequence). With 6 bases clipped from V and 0 bases from J, the junction kept 4 bases outside the gene matches. The CDR3 DNA is TGTGCCAGTAGCCCGACTAGCGGCAGCACAGATACGCAGTATTTT. Amino acids: CASSPTSGSTDTQYF.

This sequence joins TRBV28 and TRBJ2-1; either TRBD1 or TRBD2 may supply D (6 bases each). Germline V gene lookup returns CDR1 MDHEN and CDR2 SYDVKM. Trimming left V 7 bases short and J 0 bases short, with 13 bases between. There are 15 residues in the CDR3. In nucleotides, the CDR3 is TGTGCCAGCACCATGGGGGGCCCCTCCTACAATGAGCAGTTCTTC. Residues: CASTMGGPSYNEQFF.

The chain carries TRBV29-1 and TRBJ2-3; tentative D call: TRBD1 (5 bases). The CDR3 has 12 residues. Germline CDR1 and CDR2: SQVTM and ANQGSEA. The V and J ends lost 5 bases and 6 bases respectively, with 12 bases between them. The CDR3 region is CSVSTGADTQYF. CDR3 nucleotides: TGCAGCGTTAGCACAGGAGCCGATACGCAGTATTTT.

The rearrangement links TRBV4-3 to TRBJ1-2; D possibly corresponds to TRBD1 (5 bases). CDR3 length equals 14 residues. Trimming removed 7 bases at V and 6 bases at J, with 18 bases between. CDR1 is LGHNA, CDR2 YSLEER, per germline. CDR3 DNA: TGCGCCAGCAAGAAGAGGGAGGGGAAGGATGGCTACACCTTC. Translation gives CASKKREGKDGYTF.

The chain combines TRBV11-3 with TRBJ2-3; a weak D match, TRBD1 (6 bases). V lost 8 bases to trimming and J lost 2 bases, with 17 bases between them. Germline V gives CDR1 SGHNT, CDR2 YENEEA. This CDR3 comprises 15 residues. This chain's CDR3 is CASGRLQGFTDTQYF. In nucleotides, the CDR3 is TGTGCCAGCGGACGACTACAGGGTTTCACAGATACGCAGTATTTT.